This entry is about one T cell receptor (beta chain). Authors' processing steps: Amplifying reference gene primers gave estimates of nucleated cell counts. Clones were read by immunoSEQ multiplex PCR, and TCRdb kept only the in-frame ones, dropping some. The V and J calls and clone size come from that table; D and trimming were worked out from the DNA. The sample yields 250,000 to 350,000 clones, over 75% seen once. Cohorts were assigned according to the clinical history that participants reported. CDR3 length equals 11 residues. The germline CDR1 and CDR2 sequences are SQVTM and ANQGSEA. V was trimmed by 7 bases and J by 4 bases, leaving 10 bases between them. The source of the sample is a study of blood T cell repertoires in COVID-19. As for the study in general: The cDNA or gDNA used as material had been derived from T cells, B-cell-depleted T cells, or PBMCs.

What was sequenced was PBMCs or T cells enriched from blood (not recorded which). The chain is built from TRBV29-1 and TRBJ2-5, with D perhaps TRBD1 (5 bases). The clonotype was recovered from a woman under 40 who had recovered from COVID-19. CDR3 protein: CSGSQGETQYF. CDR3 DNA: TGCAGCGGAAGCCAGGGAGAGACCCAGTACTTC.